This TCR beta chain was sequenced during a study of T cells in Graves' hyperthyroidism and ophthalmopathy. Study context: Peripheral blood sampling occurred at initial diagnosis, before any treatment.

In its sample, this clonotype was seen many times. Duration under 3 months, a NOSPECS grade of at least 4, and a Clinical Activity Score of at least 3 characterized the ophthalmopathy patients. Cells are PBMCs isolated from around 10 ml of fresh blood. Researchers took RNA transcripts and amplified the TCR beta CDR3 regions from them. During a first-round RT-PCR of the TCR CDR3, the HTBI primer set was used. A single record per CDR3 protein comes from TCRdb applying MiXCR to the multiplex PCR reads. The table has 600,000 to 700,000 distinct CDR3 sequences, roughly 15% seen once; the top ten hold 3.5% to 4.5%. J gave up 0 bases and V 2 bases, and 6 bases lay outside the gene matches. The CDR3 is 15 residues long. Germline CDR1 SQVTM, CDR2 ANQGSEA.

This receptor was obtained from a woman aged 35 to 49 with Graves' ophthalmopathy. This chain uses TRBV29-1 with TRBJ1-1, with TRBD1 identical over 7 bases. The sequencing input was blood. DNA for the CDR3: TGCAGCGTTGAATGGGTGGGGACAGTGAACACTGAAGCTTTCTTT. Translation: CSVEWVGTVNTEAFF. Drawing the rest from reference TRBV29-1 and TRBJ1-1, the complete variable domain is SAVISQKPSRDICQRGTSLTIQCQVDSQVTMMFWYRQQPGQSLTLIATANQGSEATYESGFVIDKFPISRPNLTFSTLTVSNMSPEDSSIYLCSVEWVGTVNTEAFFGQGTRLTVV.